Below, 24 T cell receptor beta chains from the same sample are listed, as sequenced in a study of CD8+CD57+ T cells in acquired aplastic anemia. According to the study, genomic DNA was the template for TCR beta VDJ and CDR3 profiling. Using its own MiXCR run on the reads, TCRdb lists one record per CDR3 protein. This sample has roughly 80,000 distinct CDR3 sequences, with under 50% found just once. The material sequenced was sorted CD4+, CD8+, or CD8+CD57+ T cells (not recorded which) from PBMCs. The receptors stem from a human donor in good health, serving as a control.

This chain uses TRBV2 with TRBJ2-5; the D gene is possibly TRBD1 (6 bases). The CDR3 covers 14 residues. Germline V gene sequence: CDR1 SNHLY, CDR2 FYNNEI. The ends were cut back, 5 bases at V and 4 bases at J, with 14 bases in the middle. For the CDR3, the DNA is TGTGCCAGCAGTCATTACGGACAGAGAGAGACCCAGTACTTC. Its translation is CASSHYGQRETQYF.

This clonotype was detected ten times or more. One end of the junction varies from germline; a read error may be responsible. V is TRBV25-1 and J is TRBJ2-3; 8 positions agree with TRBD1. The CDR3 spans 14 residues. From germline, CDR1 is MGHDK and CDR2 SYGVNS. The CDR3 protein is CASSLTGGTDTQYF. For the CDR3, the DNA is TGCGCCAGCAGCTTGACAGGGGGCACAGATACGCAGTATTTT.

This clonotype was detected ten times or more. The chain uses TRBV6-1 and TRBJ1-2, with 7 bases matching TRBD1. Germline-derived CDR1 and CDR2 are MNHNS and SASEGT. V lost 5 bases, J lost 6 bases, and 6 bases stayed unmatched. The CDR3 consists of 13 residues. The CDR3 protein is CASSRTGSHGYTF. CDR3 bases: TGTGCCAGCAGTCGGACAGGCTCCCATGGCTACACCTTC.

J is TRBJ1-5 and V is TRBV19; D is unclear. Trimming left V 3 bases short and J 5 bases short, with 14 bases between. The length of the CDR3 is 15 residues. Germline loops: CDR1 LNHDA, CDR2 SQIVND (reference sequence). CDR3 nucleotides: TGTGCCAGTAGTATGGTCTTTTCTTGGGATCAGCCCCAGCATTTT. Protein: CASSMVFSWDQPQHF.

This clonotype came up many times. As DNA, the CDR3 is TGTGCCAGCAGCTTAAGCCACGAGCAGTACTTC. It yields the protein CASSLSHEQYF. The chain joins TRBV7-8 to TRBJ2-7; no reliable D call. This CDR3 contains 11 residues. V was shortened by 2 bases and J by 5 bases, with 4 bases between the two germline ends. Looked up from germline, CDR1 is SGHVS and CDR2 is FQNEAQ.

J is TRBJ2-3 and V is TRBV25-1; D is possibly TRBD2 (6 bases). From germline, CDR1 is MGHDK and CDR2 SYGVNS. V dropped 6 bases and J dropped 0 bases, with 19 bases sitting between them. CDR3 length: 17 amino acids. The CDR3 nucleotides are TGTGCCAGCAGCTTGGCCCATTACGGGACTAGCACAGATACGCAGTATTTT. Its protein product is CASSLAHYGTSTDTQYF.

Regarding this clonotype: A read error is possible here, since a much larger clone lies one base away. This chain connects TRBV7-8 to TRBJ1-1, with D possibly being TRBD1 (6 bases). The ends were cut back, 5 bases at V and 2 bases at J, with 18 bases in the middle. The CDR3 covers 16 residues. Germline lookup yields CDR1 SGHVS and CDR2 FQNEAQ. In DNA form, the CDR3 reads TGTGCCAGCAGCCTCGACGGGGGGCTCTCTAACACTGAAGCTTTCTTT. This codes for CASSLDGGLSNTEAFF.

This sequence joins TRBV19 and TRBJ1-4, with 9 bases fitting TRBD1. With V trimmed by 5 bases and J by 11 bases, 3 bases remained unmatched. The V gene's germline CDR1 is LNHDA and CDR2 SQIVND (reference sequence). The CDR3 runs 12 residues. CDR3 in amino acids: CASSETGGKLFF. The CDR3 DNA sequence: TGTGCCAGTAGTGAGACAGGGGGGAAACTGTTTTTT. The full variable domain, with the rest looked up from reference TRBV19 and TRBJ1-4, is DGGITQSPKYLFRKEGQNVTLSCEQNLNHDAMYWYRQDPGQGLRLIYYSQIVNDFQKGDIAEGYSVSREKKESFPLTVTSAQKNPTAFYLCASSETGGKLFFGSGTQLSVL.

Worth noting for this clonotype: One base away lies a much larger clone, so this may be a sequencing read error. The CDR3 DNA follows: TGTGCCAGCAGCCAAAACGCCTACGAGCAGTACTTC. It yields the protein CASSQNAYEQYF. V is TRBV6-1 and J is TRBJ2-7, with D uncertain. Germline lookup yields CDR1 MNHNS and CDR2 SASEGT. The CDR3 consists of 12 residues. The V and J ends lost 6 bases and 2 bases respectively, with 8 bases between them.

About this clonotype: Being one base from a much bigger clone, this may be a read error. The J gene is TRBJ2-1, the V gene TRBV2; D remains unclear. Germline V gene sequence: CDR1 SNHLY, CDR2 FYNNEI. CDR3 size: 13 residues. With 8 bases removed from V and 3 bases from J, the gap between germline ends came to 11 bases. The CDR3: CASGSNNYNEQFF. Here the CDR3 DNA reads TGTGCCAGCGGTTCCAACAACTACAATGAGCAGTTCTTC.

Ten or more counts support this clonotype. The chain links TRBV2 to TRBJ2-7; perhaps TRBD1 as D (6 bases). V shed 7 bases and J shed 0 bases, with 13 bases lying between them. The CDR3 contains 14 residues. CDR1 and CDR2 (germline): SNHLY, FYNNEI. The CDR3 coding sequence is TGTGCCAGCACCAGGACAGATAGCTCCTACGAGCAGTACTTC. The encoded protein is CASTRTDSSYEQYF.

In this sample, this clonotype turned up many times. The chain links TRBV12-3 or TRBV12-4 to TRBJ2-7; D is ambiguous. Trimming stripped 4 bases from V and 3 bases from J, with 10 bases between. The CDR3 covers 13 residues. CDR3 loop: CASSSGWSYEQYF. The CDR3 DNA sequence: TGTGCCAGCAGTTCCGGTTGGAGCTACGAGCAGTACTTC.

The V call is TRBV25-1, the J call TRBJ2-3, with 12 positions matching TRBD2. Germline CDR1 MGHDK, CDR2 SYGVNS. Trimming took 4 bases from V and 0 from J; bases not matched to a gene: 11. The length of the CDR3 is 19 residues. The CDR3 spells CASSARGLAGGWSTDTQYF. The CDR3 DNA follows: TGTGCCAGCAGTGCTAGAGGTCTAGCGGGGGGGTGGAGCACAGATACGCAGTATTTT.

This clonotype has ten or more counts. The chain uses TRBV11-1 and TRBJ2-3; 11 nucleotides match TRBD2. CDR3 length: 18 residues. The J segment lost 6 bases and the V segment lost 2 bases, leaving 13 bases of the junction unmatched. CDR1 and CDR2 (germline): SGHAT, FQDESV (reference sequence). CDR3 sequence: CASSLSLAGGYRADTQYF. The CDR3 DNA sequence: TGTGCCAGCAGCTTATCGCTAGCGGGGGGCTACCGAGCGGATACGCAGTATTTT.

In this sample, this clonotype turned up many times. CDR3 amino acids: CASSPSGGQYEQYF. For the CDR3, the DNA is TGTGCCAGTAGTCCTAGCGGGGGACAATACGAGCAGTACTTC. This chain joins TRBV19 and TRBJ2-7; 10 positions match TRBD2. The CDR3 totals 14 residues. V shed 5 bases, J shed 4 bases, and the junction held 5 bases outside the gene matches. Germline CDR1 is LNHDA and CDR2 is SQIVND (reference sequence).

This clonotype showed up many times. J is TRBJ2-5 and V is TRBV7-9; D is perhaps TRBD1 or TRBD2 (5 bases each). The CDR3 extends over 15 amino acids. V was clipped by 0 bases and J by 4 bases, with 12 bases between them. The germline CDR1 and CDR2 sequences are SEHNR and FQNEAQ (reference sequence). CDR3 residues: CASSLAQGVPETQYF. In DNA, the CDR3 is TGTGCCAGCAGCTTAGCGCAGGGAGTACCAGAGACCCAGTACTTC. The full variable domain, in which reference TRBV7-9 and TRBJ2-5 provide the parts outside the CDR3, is DTGVSQNPRHKITKRGQNVTFRCDPISEHNRLYWYRQTLGQGPEFLTYFQNEAQLEKSRLLSDRFSAERPKGSFSTLEIQRTEQGDSAMYLCASSLAQGVPETQYFGPGTRLLVL.

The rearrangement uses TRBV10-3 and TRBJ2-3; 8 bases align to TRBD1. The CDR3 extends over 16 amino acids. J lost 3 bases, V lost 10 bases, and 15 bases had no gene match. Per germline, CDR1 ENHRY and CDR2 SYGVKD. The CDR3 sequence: CASSRWSGGATDTQYF. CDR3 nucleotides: TGTGCCAGCAGCCGGTGGTCAGGGGGCGCGACAGATACGCAGTATTTT.

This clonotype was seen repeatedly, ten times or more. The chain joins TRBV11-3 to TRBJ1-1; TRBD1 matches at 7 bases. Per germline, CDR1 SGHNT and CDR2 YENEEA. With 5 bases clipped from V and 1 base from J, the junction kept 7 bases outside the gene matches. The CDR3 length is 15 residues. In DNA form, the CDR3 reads TGTGCCAGCAGCCCTAGGACAGGTCAGAACACTGAAGCTTTCTTT. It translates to CASSPRTGQNTEAFF.

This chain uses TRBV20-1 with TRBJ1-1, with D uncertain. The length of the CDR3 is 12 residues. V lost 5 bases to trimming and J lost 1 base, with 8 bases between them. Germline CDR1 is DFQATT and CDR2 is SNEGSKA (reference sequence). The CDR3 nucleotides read TGCAGTGCTTCCCCACAGAACACTGAAGCTTTCTTT. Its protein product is CSASPQNTEAFF.

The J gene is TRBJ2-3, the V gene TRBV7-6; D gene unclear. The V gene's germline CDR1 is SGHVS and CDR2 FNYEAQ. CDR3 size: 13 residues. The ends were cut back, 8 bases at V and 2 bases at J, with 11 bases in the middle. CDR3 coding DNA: TGTGCCAGCTCCTCCCATCCCACAGATACGCAGTATTTT. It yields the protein CASSSHPTDTQYF.

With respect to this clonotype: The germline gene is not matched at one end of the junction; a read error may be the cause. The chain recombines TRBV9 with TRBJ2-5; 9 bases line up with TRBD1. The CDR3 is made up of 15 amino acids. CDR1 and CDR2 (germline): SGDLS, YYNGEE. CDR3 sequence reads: CAGSRLGQGKETQYF. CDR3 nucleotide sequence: TGTGCCGGCAGCCGCCTAGGACAGGGGAAAGAGACCCAGTACTTC.

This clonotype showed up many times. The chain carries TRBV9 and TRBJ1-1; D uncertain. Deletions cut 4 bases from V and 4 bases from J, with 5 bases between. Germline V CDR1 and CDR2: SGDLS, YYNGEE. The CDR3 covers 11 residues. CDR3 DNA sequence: TGTGCCAGCAGCCCCGCCACTGAAGCTTTCTTT. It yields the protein CASSPATEAFF.

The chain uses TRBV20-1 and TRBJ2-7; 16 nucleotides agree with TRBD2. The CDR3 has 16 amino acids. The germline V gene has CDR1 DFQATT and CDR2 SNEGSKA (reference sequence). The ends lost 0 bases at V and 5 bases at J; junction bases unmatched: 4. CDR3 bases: TGCAGTGCTAGAGACGGGACTAGCGGGAGGGCCCACGAGCAGTACTTC. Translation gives CSARDGTSGRAHEQYF.

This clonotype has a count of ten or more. The CDR3 is CASSVGSGTHNEQFF. CDR3 DNA: TGTGCCAGCAGCGTAGGGAGCGGAACCCACAATGAGCAGTTCTTC. The V gene is TRBV9, the J gene TRBJ2-1, with TRBD2 as a possible D gene (5 bases). Germline V gene lookup returns CDR1 SGDLS and CDR2 YYNGEE. The CDR3 loop spans 15 amino acids. Trimming removed 0 bases at V and 5 bases at J, with 12 bases between.